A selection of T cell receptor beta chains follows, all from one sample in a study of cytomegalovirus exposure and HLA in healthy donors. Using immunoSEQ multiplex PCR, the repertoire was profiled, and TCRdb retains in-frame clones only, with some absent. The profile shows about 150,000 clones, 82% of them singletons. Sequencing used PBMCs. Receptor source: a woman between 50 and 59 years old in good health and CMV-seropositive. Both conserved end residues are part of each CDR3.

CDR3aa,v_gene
CAVHQGLYGYTF,TRBV6-1
CASSLGQGQGSSEAFF,TRBV7-9
CASSRTPNSYNEQFF,TRBV6-5
CAWSAEPGSGYTF,TRBV30
CASGLPPGQPNTEAFF,TRBV12-5
CASSVDLAGARDEQFF,TRBV9
CASSRRTGNSNQPQHF,TRBV5-8
CASSPAGVAYNSPLHF,TRBV18
CASSERGQLAFF,TRBV6-1
CARSQDLGSPLHF,TRBV5-3
CASSLSPRENEQFF,TRBV27
CSARDKQGQYF,TRBV20-1
CASSYSDTAYEQYF,TRBV5-6